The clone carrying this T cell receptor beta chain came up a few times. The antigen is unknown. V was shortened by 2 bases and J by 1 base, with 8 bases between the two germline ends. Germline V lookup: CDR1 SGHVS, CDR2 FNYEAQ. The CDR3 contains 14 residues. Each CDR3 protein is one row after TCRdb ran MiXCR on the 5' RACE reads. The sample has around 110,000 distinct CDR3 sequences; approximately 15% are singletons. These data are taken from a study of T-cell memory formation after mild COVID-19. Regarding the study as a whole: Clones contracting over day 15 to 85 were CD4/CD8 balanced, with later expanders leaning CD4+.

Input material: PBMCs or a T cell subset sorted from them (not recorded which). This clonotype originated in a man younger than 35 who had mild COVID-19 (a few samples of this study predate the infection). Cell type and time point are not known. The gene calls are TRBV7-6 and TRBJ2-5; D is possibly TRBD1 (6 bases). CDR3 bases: TGTGCCAGCAGCTTACTACAGGGCCAAGAGACCCAGTACTTC. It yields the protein CASSLLQGQETQYF.